The clone carrying this TCR beta chain was found once. Germline loops: CDR1 LNHDA, CDR2 SQIVND (reference sequence). V was cut by 6 bases and J by 4 bases, with 19 bases left in between. The length of the CDR3 is 16 residues. The sample belongs to a study of T cell responses to AZD1222 COVID-19 vaccine. Using immunoSEQ multiplex PCR, the repertoire was profiled, and TCRdb retains in-frame clones only, with some absent. The sample records around 150,000 clones, 92% being singletons. Whether given at about 4 or about 12 weeks, second doses were pooled. This sequence joins TRBV19 and TRBJ2-1; D is unresolved. This receptor was taken from an adult who received the AZD1222 COVID-19 vaccine. The starting material was peripheral blood, obtained 28 days after the second AZD1222 dose. The CDR3, as DNA: TGTGCCAGTAGGGCCGGCCCGGCTAACTCTTACAATGAGCAGTTCTTC. Amino acid sequence: CASRAGPANSYNEQFF.